The source of this T cell receptor beta chain is a study of blood T cell repertoires in COVID-19. Across the study: Spain, Italy and the United States supplied samples that represented acute and convalescent COVID-19. T cells, B-cell-depleted T cells, or PBMCs provided the cDNA or gDNA that served as material.

Which cohort a participant joined came from the clinical history participants gave. Cohort 3 donors counted as recovered after two negative PCRs, clearance, or resolved symptoms. Assay used: immunoSEQ multiplex PCR; TCRdb lists only in-frame clones, some missing. The sample includes around 330,000 clones, about nine tenths of them seen just once. J gave up 0 bases and V 8 bases, and 5 bases lay outside the gene matches. CDR3 length: 14 residues. From germline, CDR1 is MNHEY and CDR2 SMNVEV (reference sequence). Source material: PBMCs or T cells enriched from blood (not recorded which). This receptor was taken from a man aged 60-69 years who had recovered from COVID-19. The V gene is TRBV27, the J gene TRBJ2-7, with 9 bases that match TRBD1. The CDR3 DNA reads TGTGCCAGCGCCTGGGACAGGGACTCCTACGAGCAGTACTTC. Its protein is CASAWDRDSYEQYF.